Listed below are T cell receptor beta chains from one sample, sequenced in a study of blood T cell repertoires in COVID-19. The assay was immunoSEQ multiplex PCR, and TCRdb's table has in-frame clones only and misses some. Among about 55,000 clones listed, approximately 85% were seen once. Material: peripheral blood. All receptors come from a human donor in a cohort sampled during active COVID-19. The CDR3 runs from the conserved cysteine through the conserved F or W. The D gene is left open where the match is weak. Some rows have no size entry. The others give once, few or many, or a class for an expanded clone.

TRBD1	.	TRBV3-1/TRBV3-2	TRBJ1-1	TGTGCCAGCAGCTACCAGACAGGGAAGGGCGCTTTCTTT	CASSYQTGKGAFF
.	.	TRBV2	TRBJ2-7	TGTGCCAGCAGGGTGGTCAGGTTCGGGCAGTACTTC	CASRVVRFGQYF
.	few	TRBV5-6	TRBJ1-2	TGTGCCAGCAGCTTGAGGAGGGGTTACTATGGCTACACCTTC	CASSLRRGYYGYTF
.	.	TRBV29-1	TRBJ1-3	TGCACCCCGAACCCCCCTGGGGGGGCTGGAAACACCATATATTTT	CTPNPPGGAGNTIYF
TRBD1	.	TRBV10-3	TRBJ1-2	TGTGCCATCAGTGAGGAGACAGGGTTTGTTTGGTATGGCTACACCTTC	CAISEETGFVWYGYTF
TRBD1	.	TRBV5-1	TRBJ2-7	TGCGCCAGCAGCTTGGGGGACAGGGGGACAACCCTCGAGCAGTACTTC	CASSLGDRGTTLEQYF
.	.	TRBV5-4	TRBJ2-3	TGTGCCAGCAGCCTAGGGGGGGTCGATAGAGATACGCAGTATTTT	CASSLGGVDRDTQYF
TRBD1	.	TRBV18	TRBJ1-4	TGTGCCAGCTCACCCCAATCCGGGACAGTTAATGAAAAACTGTTTTTT	CASSPQSGTVNEKLFF
.	.	TRBV7-2	TRBJ1-2	TGTGCCAGCAGCTTAGCCCGACAGGCGGGTGGCTACACCTTC	CASSLARQAGGYTF
.	few	TRBV6-4	TRBJ1-5	TGTGCCAGCAGTGACGCCTATAGCAATCAGCCCCAGCATTTT	CASSDAYSNQPQHF
TRBD1	.	TRBV7-9	TRBJ2-7	TGTGCCAGCAGCCCCCCGGGACAGGGTCCCTACGAGCAGTACTTC	CASSPPGQGPYEQYF
TRBD2	.	TRBV30	TRBJ2-1	TGTGCCTGGAGTAGAGGACTAGCGGGAGGGCGGGATGAGCAGTTCTTC	CAWSRGLAGGRDEQFF
TRBD1	once	TRBV11-3	TRBJ2-3	TGTGCCAGCAGTCGGGACAGGACAGATACGCAGTATTTT	CASSRDRTDTQYF
TRBD1	.	TRBV19	TRBJ1-2	TGTGCCAGTATTCGGACAGGGTTTGGCTATGGCTACACCTTC	CASIRTGFGYGYTF
.	once	TRBV6-5	TRBJ2-5	TGTGCCAGCAGATTACTAGGCAGCGCCGAGACCCAGTACTTC	CASRLLGSAETQYF
.	.	TRBV11-2	TRBJ1-1	TGTGCCAGCAGCTTATCCACAACTGAAGCTTTCTTT	CASSLSTTEAFF
TRBD1	.	TRBV27	TRBJ1-1	TGTGCCAGCAAATCCTACAGGGGGCTTTCGACTGAAGCTTTCTTT	CASKSYRGLSTEAFF
TRBD2	.	TRBV5-5	TRBJ2-1	TGTGCCAGCAGCGAACTAGCGGGAATGACGGATGAGCAGTTCTTC	CASSELAGMTDEQFF
.	.	TRBV28	TRBJ2-3	TGTGCCAGCCGACGAGGCAGGGGCTCCACAGAGGCGCAGTATTTT	CASRRGRGSTEAQYF
TRBD2	.	TRBV7-8	TRBJ2-5	TGTGCCAGCAGCCCGCTAGCGGGAGTGAAGACCCAGTACTTC	CASSPLAGVKTQYF
.	.	TRBV30	TRBJ1-1	TGTGCCTGGAGCAGGACAGTCACTGAAGCTTTCTTT	CAWSRTVTEAFF
TRBD2	.	TRBV19	TRBJ2-5	TGTGCCAGTAGTATGGGACTAGCGAGGGTTCAAGAGACCCAGTACTTC	CASSMGLARVQETQYF
.	.	TRBV28	TRBJ2-7	TGTGCCAGCAGTTTATTGGCCGAGCAGTACTTC	CASSLLAEQYF
.	.	TRBV3-1/TRBV3-2	TRBJ2-1	TGTGCCAGCAGCCAAGATCGCGGACATCTCATCTATGAGCAGTTCTTC	CASSQDRGHLIYEQFF
.	.	TRBV11-2	TRBJ1-2	TGTGCCAGCAGCTCGACAGGCAGTCGAACGAGGGATGGCTACACCTTC	CASSSTGSRTRDGYTF
.	.	TRBV19	TRBJ1-5	TGTGCCAGTAGTCCCTGGAGCAGGGGAGTCTATCAGCCCCAGCATTTT	CASSPWSRGVYQPQHF
.	.	TRBV9	TRBJ2-3	TGTGCCAGCAGCGTCGGCGGGTGGGGAACAGATACGCAGTATTTT	CASSVGGWGTDTQYF
.	.	TRBV6-6	TRBJ1-1	TGTGCCGGGGAGAGGGCTATGAACACTGAAGCTTTCTTT	CAGERAMNTEAFF
TRBD1	.	TRBV6-5	TRBJ2-7	TGTGCCAGCAGCCGACAGGGCACCTACGAGCAGTACTTC	CASSRQGTYEQYF